The 23 T cell receptor beta chains below come from one sample, sequenced in a study of blood T cell repertoires in COVID-19. Profiled with immunoSEQ multiplex PCR; TCRdb holds only in-frame clones, not every one. In the table there are about 360,000 clones, 86% of which are singletons. The sample comprised peripheral blood. The receptor source for this set is a woman aged 55-69 years with COVID-19, enrolled during active disease.

The chain joins TRBV2 to TRBJ2-5; D gene ambiguous. CDR3 length equals 11 residues. Germline V gene lookup returns CDR1 SNHLY and CDR2 FYNNEI. The V end lost 5 bases, the J end lost 1 base, and 2 bases lay between the germline ends. As DNA, the CDR3 is TGTGCCAGCAGTCTCCAAGAGACCCAGTACTTC. Residues: CASSLQETQYF.

This clone was observed a handful of times. This chain links TRBV6-4 with TRBJ2-2; D gene unclear. CDR3 length equals 13 residues. V dropped 2 bases and J dropped 3 bases, with 4 bases sitting between them. Germline V gene sequence: CDR1 MRHNA, CDR2 SNTAGT. In DNA form, the CDR3 reads TGTGCCAGCAGTGACCGGGACACCGGGGAGCTGTTTTTT. Its translation is CASSDRDTGELFF.

This sequence joins TRBV7-9 and TRBJ1-4; a weak D match, TRBD1 (5 bases). The CDR3 has 19 residues. The V and J ends lost 5 bases and 4 bases respectively, with 26 bases between them. The germline gives CDR1 SEHNR, CDR2 FQNEAQ (reference sequence). The CDR3 here is CASSGQWGSVRGLNEKLFF. The CDR3, as DNA: TGTGCCAGCAGCGGGCAGTGGGGCAGTGTGAGAGGCCTTAATGAAAAACTGTTTTTT.

In this sample, this clone turned up once. The rearrangement uses TRBV7-9 and TRBJ1-2; a weak D match, TRBD1 (6 bases). Trimming removed 5 bases from V and 7 bases from J, with 14 bases in between. The CDR3 loop spans 13 amino acids. Germline CDR1 and CDR2: SEHNR and FQNEAQ (reference sequence). CDR3 coding DNA: TGTGCCAGCAGCACCGTTCAGGGGTCTGGCTACACCTTC. It specifies CASSTVQGSGYTF. The whole variable domain, filled in from reference TRBV7-9 and TRBJ1-2, reads DTGVSQNPRHKITKRGQNVTFRCDPISEHNRLYWYRQTLGQGPEFLTYFQNEAQLEKSRLLSDRFSAERPKGSFSTLEIQRTEQGDSAMYLCASSTVQGSGYTFGSGTRLTVV.

The DNA for the CDR3 is TGTGCCAGCAGCTTAGGATACGGAGCCAAAAACATTCAGTACTTC. It specifies CASSLGYGAKNIQYF. The chain links TRBV13 to TRBJ2-4; D unclear. The germline V and J ends were trimmed by 0 bases and 0 bases, with 6 bases remaining between them. Germline V gene lookup returns CDR1 PRHDT and CDR2 FYEKMQ (reference sequence). The CDR3 loop spans 15 amino acids.

The count of this clone is one. The rearrangement uses TRBV9 and TRBJ1-3; D may be TRBD1 (6 bases). V lost 0 bases, J lost 3 bases, and 13 bases lay in between. The CDR3 sequence is 16 residues long. Germline loops: CDR1 SGDLS, CDR2 YYNGEE. The CDR3 DNA follows: TGTGCCAGCAGCGTAGTGGCAGGGGTGGTTGGAAACACCATATATTTT. Translation gives CASSVVAGVVGNTIYF.

The chain is built from TRBV14 and TRBJ2-3; 9 bases line up with TRBD2. The CDR3 runs to 17 residues. The V segment lost 3 bases and the J segment 5 bases; nucleotides outside the gene matches: 12. Germline CDR1 reads SGHDN; CDR2 reads FVKESK. CDR3 region: CASSHHAQRGVGDTQYF. In DNA form, the CDR3 reads TGTGCCAGCAGCCACCACGCACAGCGGGGGGTCGGAGATACGCAGTATTTT.

Comments on this clone: Other nucleotide sequences in the sample specify the same CDR3. The chain has TRBV5-1 and TRBJ2-1; TRBD1 agrees at 11 bases. The CDR3 is 16 amino acids. J lost 0 bases, V lost 4 bases, and 3 bases had no gene match. The germline gives CDR1 SGHRS, CDR2 YFSETQ. The CDR3 here is CASSAGTGGSYNEQFF. CDR3 nucleotide sequence: TGCGCCAGCAGCGCGGGGACAGGGGGCTCCTACAATGAGCAGTTCTTC.

The rearrangement links TRBV7-2 to TRBJ2-7; D may be TRBD2 (5 bases). Trimming cost V 2 bases and J 2 bases, with 13 bases left between them. CDR3 length equals 15 residues. Germline CDR1 and CDR2: SGHTA and FQGNSA. The CDR3 here is CASSLFSGITYEQYF. Here the CDR3 DNA reads TGTGCCAGCAGCTTATTTTCGGGGATAACCTACGAGCAGTACTTC.

The chain couples TRBV24-1 to TRBJ2-2; D unresolved. Deletions cut 5 bases from V and 6 bases from J, with 9 bases between. This CDR3 region has 13 residues. Looked up from germline, CDR1 is KGHDR and CDR2 is SFDVKD. CDR3 residues: CATSGTPAGELFF. The DNA for the CDR3 is TGTGCCACCAGTGGCACGCCAGCCGGGGAGCTGTTTTTT.

This chain links TRBV5-1 with TRBJ2-1; 9 bases agree with TRBD1. J gave up 12 bases and V 4 bases, and 5 bases lay outside the gene matches. CDR3 size: 12 residues. CDR1 and CDR2 from the germline V gene are SGHRS and YFSETQ. The CDR3 sequence: CASSMDRGWQFF. The CDR3 nucleotides are TGCGCCAGCAGCATGGACAGGGGATGGCAGTTCTTC.

The rearrangement uses TRBV10-1 and TRBJ2-3; possible D gene TRBD2, 7 bases. The CDR3 has 17 residues. V gave up 3 bases and J gave up 0 bases, with 16 bases separating them. The germline CDR1 and CDR2 sequences are WNHNN and SYGVQD (reference sequence). CDR3 sequence: CASSETYGGPSTDTQYF. The CDR3 DNA reads as TGCGCCAGCAGTGAAACGTACGGGGGGCCAAGCACAGATACGCAGTATTTT.

The chain uses TRBV21-1 and TRBJ2-5; the DNA was not compared with TRBD1, the D call given in the table. TRBV21-1 is a pseudogene segment. CDR3 length equals 18 residues. CDR3 region: CASSNPTNDTRDKETQYF. CDR3 DNA sequence: TGTGCCAGCAGCAATCCTACCAATGATACGAGGGACAAAGAGACCCAGTACTTC.

This chain uses TRBV5-6 with TRBJ2-5, with 10 bases fitting TRBD1. Germline CDR1 SGHDT, CDR2 YYEEEE. V shed 4 bases, J shed 5 bases, and the junction held 5 bases outside the gene matches. The length of the CDR3 is 14 residues. Here the CDR3 reads CASSTGGQGETQYF. The CDR3 DNA is TGTGCCAGCAGCACCGGGGGACAGGGGGAGACCCAGTACTTC. The entire variable domain, with the rest obtained from reference TRBV5-6 and TRBJ2-5, is as follows: DAGVTQSPTHLIKTRGQQVTLRCSPKSGHDTVSWYQQALGQGPQFIFQYYEEEERQRGNFPDRFSGHQFPNYSSELNVNALLLGDSALYLCASSTGGQGETQYFGPGTRLLVL.

This clone was observed a single time. This sequence joins TRBV29-1 and TRBJ1-2, with D possibly matching TRBD1 (5 bases). V shed 6 bases and J shed 4 bases, with 12 bases lying between them. CDR1 is SQVTM and CDR2 is ANQGSEA in the germline V gene. This CDR3 is 12 amino acids long. This CDR3 reads CSVVDSSYGYTF. CDR3 nucleotide sequence: TGCAGCGTAGTTGACAGTTCCTATGGCTACACCTTC.

V usage is TRBV5-1 and J usage is TRBJ2-3, with 7 nucleotides matching TRBD2. CDR3 size: 15 residues. Trimming at V came to 4 bases and at J to 0 bases, leaving 5 bases not matched to a gene. In germline, CDR1 is SGHRS, CDR2 YFSETQ. The CDR3 nucleotides read TGCGCCAGCAGCCTACTAGCGCCTAGCACAGATACGCAGTATTTT. This codes for CASSLLAPSTDTQYF.

This chain joins TRBV12-3 or TRBV12-4 and TRBJ2-7; no definite D call. Trimming took off 5 bases at V and 5 bases at J, with 13 bases between the two ends. This CDR3 has 13 residues. CDR3 sequence (DNA): TGTGCCAGCAGTCTCCGAGGTCCCCACGAGCAGTACTTC. Translation gives CASSLRGPHEQYF.

The chain couples TRBV7-8 to TRBJ2-5; the match to TRBD2 covers 11 bases. Germline CDR1 is SGHVS and CDR2 is FQNEAQ. V lost 5 bases, J lost 3 bases, and 5 bases stayed unmatched. This CDR3 is built from 15 residues. The DNA for the CDR3 is TGTGCCAGCAGCCTTAGCGGGGGGGTCAAAGAGACCCAGTACTTC. Its protein product is CASSLSGGVKETQYF.

The CDR3 reads CASSSGQTYEQYF. CDR3 coding DNA: TGTGCCAGCAGCTCCGGACAGACCTACGAGCAGTACTTC. The rearrangement links TRBV5-6 to TRBJ2-7; a possible D gene is TRBD1 (6 bases). The V end lost 3 bases, the J end lost 2 bases, and 9 bases lay between the germline ends. Germline CDR1 reads SGHDT; CDR2 reads YYEEEE. The length of the CDR3 is 13 residues.

The CDR3 region is CASSPPSQAMNTEAFF. CDR3 DNA sequence: TGTGCCAGCTCACCACCGTCCCAAGCGATGAACACTGAAGCTTTCTTT. The chain carries TRBV18 and TRBJ1-1; D remains ambiguous. The germline gives CDR1 KGHSH, CDR2 LQKENI. The CDR3 sequence is 16 residues long. V shed 0 bases and J shed 0 bases, with 11 bases lying between them.

This rearrangement joins TRBV5-1 to TRBJ1-4; TRBD1 matches at 7 bases. The length of the CDR3 is 14 residues. In germline, CDR1 is SGHRS, CDR2 YFSETQ. V was clipped by 6 bases and J by 7 bases; unmatched bases: 9. CDR3 nucleotide sequence: TGCGCCAGCACCCAAGGGGGCGCGAGTGAAAAACTGTTTTTT. Its protein product is CASTQGGASEKLFF. Full variable domain (remainder filled in from reference TRBV5-1 and TRBJ1-4): KAGVTQTPRYLIKTRGQQVTLSCSPISGHRSVSWYQQTPGQGLQFLFEYFSETQRNKGNFPGRFSGRQFSNSRSEMNVSTLELGDSALYLCASTQGGASEKLFFGSGTQLSVL.

The rearrangement uses TRBV6-2 or TRBV6-3 and TRBJ2-7; TRBD2 matches 9 bases. Germline V lookup: CDR1 MNHEY, CDR2 SVGEGT. The CDR3 sequence is 15 residues long. Germline trimming cut 2 bases from V and 3 bases from J; bases unmatched to any gene: 5. Written as DNA, the CDR3 is TGTGCCAGCAGTTACCGGCTAGCGGGGCTCTACGAGCAGTACTTC. Residues: CASSYRLAGLYEQYF.

This sequence joins TRBV9 and TRBJ1-4, with TRBD1 matching 8 bases. CDR1 SGDLS and CDR2 YYNGEE come from the germline V gene. V was pared by 4 bases and J by 4 bases, with 3 bases of the junction left unmatched. CDR3 size: 14 residues. The CDR3: CASSYTGGNEKLFF. The CDR3 DNA follows: TGTGCCAGCAGCTATACAGGGGGTAATGAAAAACTGTTTTTT.